The sequence of this T cell receptor beta chain was determined in a study of blood T cell repertoires in COVID-19. A Seattle source enrolled patients during active infection and followed them longitudinally. The assay was immunoSEQ multiplex PCR, and TCRdb's table has in-frame clones only and misses some. Here the sample spans approximately 90,000 clones, around nine tenths being singletons. Germline V CDR1 and CDR2: MNHEY, SVGEGT. V was shortened by 6 bases and J by 5 bases, with 17 bases between the two germline ends. CDR3 length: 14 residues. The chain uses TRBV6-2 or TRBV6-3 and TRBJ2-7; D might be TRBD1 (5 bases). This clonotype was sampled from a man aged 55-75 years with COVID-19, enrolled during active disease. The sample taken for sequencing was peripheral blood. DNA of the CDR3: TGTGCCAGCAGCCCCCCTCGGACAAACCACGAGCAGTACTTC. Translated, it gives CASSPPRTNHEQYF.